One and the same sample provided the 15 T cell receptor beta chains below, sequenced in a study of blood T cells in healthy people across ages. The second PCR ran about 7 to 12 cycles with a sample-barcoded 5' primer and J-beta primers. MiXCR was run by TCRdb on the 5' RACE reads, yielding one entry per CDR3 protein. Altogether some 890,000 distinct CDR3 sequences are present, almost 30% being singletons, with the ten largest covering roughly 10%. The same sample was also studied in work on T cells of mothers and their children.

The sequenced sample was blood. The source is a woman aged 40 to 50 in good health.

This clonotype came up a few times. The chain couples TRBV2 to TRBJ1-1; D is unclear. This CDR3 has 13 residues. CDR1 SNHLY and CDR2 FYNNEI come from the germline V gene. Trimming cost V 8 bases and J 3 bases, with 13 bases left between them. The CDR3 sequence is CASRSVSYTEAFF. CDR3 DNA: TGTGCCAGCCGATCGGTTTCGTACACTGAAGCTTTCTTT.

This clonotype was observed many times. The chain is built from TRBV5-1 and TRBJ1-1, with 9 bases that match TRBD1. CDR3 size: 12 residues. V lost 4 bases to trimming and J lost 8 bases; unmatched junction nucleotides: 3. Germline lookup yields CDR1 SGHRS and CDR2 YFSETQ. DNA of the CDR3: TGCGCCAGCAGCCCAGGACAGGGGGAAGCTTTCTTT. It translates to CASSPGQGEAFF.

This clonotype has ten or more counts. This chain uses TRBV11-2 with TRBJ1-1; D uncertain. The CDR3 loop spans 15 amino acids. Trimming left V 1 base short and J 4 bases short, with 13 bases between. Germline V gene lookup returns CDR1 SGHAT and CDR2 FQNNGV. Here the CDR3 DNA reads TGTGCCAGCAGCTTAGGTTCCAGGAGACCCACTGAAGCTTTCTTT. It specifies CASSLGSRRPTEAFF.

The CDR3 DNA reads as TGTGCCAGCAGTTTATCGGGACTAGCGGTATACAATGAGCAGTACTTC. Translated, it gives CASSLSGLAVYNEQYF. The genes are TRBV28 and TRBJ2-7; 11 positions match TRBD2. Trimming at V came to 1 base and at J to 7 bases, leaving 9 bases not matched to a gene. In germline, CDR1 is MDHEN, CDR2 SYDVKM. This CDR3 contains 16 residues.

This chain joins TRBV6-2 or TRBV6-3 and TRBJ1-2; D is uncertain. V dropped 6 bases and J dropped 0 bases, with 14 bases sitting between them. This CDR3 has 15 amino acids. Germline V lookup: CDR1 MNHEY, CDR2 SVGEGT. DNA for the CDR3: TGTGCCAGCAGCACAACCGCGGGAGCTAACTATGGCTACACCTTC. Protein product: CASSTTAGANYGYTF.

This clonotype was seen only a few times. The J gene is TRBJ1-5, the V gene TRBV12-3 or TRBV12-4; D is ambiguous. The V gene lost 1 base and the J gene lost 2 bases, with 6 bases spanning the gap. This CDR3 comprises 14 residues. CDR3 in DNA: TGTGCCAGCAGTTTAGGTGCTCGCAATCAGCCCCAGCATTTT. Protein sequence: CASSLGARNQPQHF.

Many counts were recorded for this clonotype. The genes are TRBV5-6 and TRBJ2-1; D remains ambiguous. Germline V gene sequence: CDR1 SGHDT, CDR2 YYEEEE. V gave up 5 bases and J gave up 4 bases, with 19 bases separating them. CDR3 length: 16 residues. The CDR3 sequence is CASRGQLSRVYNEQFF. For the CDR3, the DNA is TGTGCCAGCAGGGGTCAGTTATCAAGGGTATACAATGAGCAGTTCTTC.

This clonotype was seen once. J is TRBJ2-5 and V is TRBV7-8; D is unresolved. Near its end, the DNA agrees better with TRBJ2-7, so the J call may be wrong. In germline, CDR1 is SGHVS, CDR2 FQNEAQ. The CDR3 length is 14 residues. The CDR3 DNA is TGTGCCAGCAGCTTAGTGGACGGACCCTACGAGCAGTACTTC. The encoded protein is CASSLVDGPYEQYF.

This clonotype was picked up one time. This sequence joins TRBV5-1 and TRBJ1-4; D is undetermined. V dropped 0 bases and J dropped 0 bases, with 6 bases sitting between them. The CDR3 extends over 15 amino acids. Germline CDR1 is SGHRS and CDR2 is YFSETQ. CDR3 nucleotides: TGCGCCAGCAGCTTGGCTCTTGCAACTAATGAAAAACTGTTTTTT. The encoded protein is CASSLALATNEKLFF.

The chain couples TRBV3-1 to TRBJ1-6, with 7 bases fitting TRBD1. Trimming took 0 bases from V and 0 from J; bases not matched to a gene: 8. The CDR3 totals 19 residues. The germline V gene encodes CDR1 LGHDT and CDR2 YNNKEL (reference sequence). The CDR3 loop is CASSQETPGQYSYNSPLHF. The CDR3 DNA sequence: TGTGCCAGCAGCCAAGAGACGCCGGGACAGTACTCCTATAATTCACCCCTCCACTTT.

This clonotype was seen once. The chain has TRBV3-1 and TRBJ1-1; D is unclear. The germline V gene encodes CDR1 LGHDT and CDR2 YNNKEL (reference sequence). V was pared by 1 base and J by 8 bases, with 11 bases between. The CDR3 is made up of 13 amino acids. The CDR3 loop is CASSQVGSLEAFF. In DNA form, the CDR3 reads TGTGCCAGCAGCCAAGTAGGGTCCCTAGAAGCTTTCTTT. Variable domain in full (rest from reference TRBV3-1 and TRBJ1-1): DTAVSQTPKYLVTQMGNDKSIKCEQNLGHDTMYWYKQDSKKFLKIMFSYNNKELIINETVPNRFSPKSPDKAHLNLHINSLELGDSAVYFCASSQVGSLEAFFGQGTRLTVV.

Points on this clonotype: At one boundary the junction diverges from the germline segment, which might be a read error. The rearrangement links TRBV20-1 to TRBJ2-1, with 11 bases aligning to TRBD2. The CDR3 is 14 residues long. CDR1 DFQATT and CDR2 SNEGSKA come from the germline V gene (reference sequence). The CDR3 region has the DNA TGCAATGCTAGTGGCCTAGCGGGGGGCTATGAGCAGTTCTTC. Translated, it gives CNASGLAGGYEQFF.

This clonotype was counted at least ten times. V gene TRBV7-6 combines with J gene TRBJ1-6; 11 bases align to TRBD1. The germline V gene encodes CDR1 SGHVS and CDR2 FNYEAQ. This CDR3 is built from 14 residues. Germline trimming cut 5 bases from V and 10 bases from J; bases unmatched to any gene: 4. The CDR3 loop reads CASSRDRGDSPLHF. CDR3 DNA: TGTGCCAGCAGCCGGGACAGGGGGGACTCACCCCTCCACTTT. The full variable domain, rest sourced from reference TRBV7-6 and TRBJ1-6, is GAGVSQSPRYKVTKRGQDVALRCDPISGHVSLYWYRQALGQGPEFLTYFNYEAQQDKSGLPNDRFSAERPEGSISTLTIQRTEQRDSAMYRCASSRDRGDSPLHFGNGTRLTVT.

This clonotype appeared a single time. The junction differs from germline at one of its ends, possibly a read error. The chain has TRBV2 and TRBJ2-2, with D possibly being TRBD2 (5 bases). This CDR3 comprises 17 residues. CDR1 is SNHLY, CDR2 FYNNEI, per germline. The CDR3 sequence: CASSEPGLNWNTGEPFF. The CDR3 nucleotides read TGTGCCAGCAGTGAACCGGGCTTGAACTGGAACACCGGGGAGCCGTTTTTT.

With respect to this clonotype: Mismatch with germline at one junction end may stem from a read error. The chain has TRBV7-2 and TRBJ1-5; 8 nucleotides match TRBD1. The CDR3 contains 14 residues. The germline CDR1 and CDR2 sequences are SGHTA and FQGNSA. DNA of the CDR3: TGTGCCAGCAGGAGACAGGGGAGCAATCAGCCCCGGCATTTT. Amino acid sequence: CASRRQGSNQPRHF.